This TCR beta chain was found in a study of T cell responses to AZD1222 COVID-19 vaccine. Details on this clone: The antigen remains unidentified.

Study conclusions and caveats: Close to half of all spike-specific TCRs reportedly target regions of the variants that are unmutated. Samples come after the peak T cell response, not at day 14. White British people made up most donors, females outnumbered males, and clonal diversity was possibly underestimated.

Assay used: immunoSEQ multiplex PCR; TCRdb lists only in-frame clones, some missing. The sample records 150,000 to 160,000 clones, 75% to 95% being singletons. V lost 6 bases and J 7 bases, leaving 30 bases between the germline ends. This CDR3 contains 18 residues. Germline lookup yields CDR1 MDHEN and CDR2 SYDVKM. The TCR originated in an adult in good health. Material: peripheral blood, obtained on day 0 of AZD1222 vaccination. The chain links TRBV28 to TRBJ1-2, with D possibly TRBD1 on 6 matching bases. DNA of the CDR3: TGTGCCAGCAGGAGGGGGGCCAATTACGTTGGCTATTTGAGTGGCTACACCTTC. Protein: CASRRGANYVGYLSGYTF.